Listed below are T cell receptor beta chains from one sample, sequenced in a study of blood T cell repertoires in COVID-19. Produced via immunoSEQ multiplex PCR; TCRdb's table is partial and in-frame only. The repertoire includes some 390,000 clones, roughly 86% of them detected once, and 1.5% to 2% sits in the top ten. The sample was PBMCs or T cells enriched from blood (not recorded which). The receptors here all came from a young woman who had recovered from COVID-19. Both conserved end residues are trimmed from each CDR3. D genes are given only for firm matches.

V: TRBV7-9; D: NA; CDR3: AGGRASGTEAF
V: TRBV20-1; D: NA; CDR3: SAKNRDGYT
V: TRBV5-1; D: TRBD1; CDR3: ASSLDGQGNEKLF
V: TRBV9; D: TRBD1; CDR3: ASSIGTGSEQY
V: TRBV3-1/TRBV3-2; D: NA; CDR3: ASSPTMYGNTIY
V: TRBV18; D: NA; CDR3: ASSPLGGLNQPQH
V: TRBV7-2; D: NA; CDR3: ASTATDTQY
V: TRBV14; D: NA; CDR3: ASSQDHGVDGGIYYEQY
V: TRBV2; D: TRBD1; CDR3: ASRDRGWGTGELF
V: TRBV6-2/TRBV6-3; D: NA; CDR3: ASSIPRGVSNYGYT
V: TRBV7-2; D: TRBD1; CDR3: ASSSDRGNSPLH
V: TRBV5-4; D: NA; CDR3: ARRSDVGSSPAEQY
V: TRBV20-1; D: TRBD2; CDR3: SASGGEGYNEQF
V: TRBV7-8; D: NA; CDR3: ASRREGGSGNTIY
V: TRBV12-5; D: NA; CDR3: ASGLVVGGADGNTIY
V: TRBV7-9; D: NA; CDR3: ASSPKGGMDNEQF
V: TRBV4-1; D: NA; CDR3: ASSLRETRTLSGANVLT
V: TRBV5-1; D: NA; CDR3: ASSLEADSLGYT
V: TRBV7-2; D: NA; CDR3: ASSPRRDSYEQY
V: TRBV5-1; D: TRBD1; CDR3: ASSLVTGTDSGNTIY
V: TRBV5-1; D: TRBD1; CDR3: ASRGGQEGNSPLH
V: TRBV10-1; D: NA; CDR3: ASSEGRMPGNTIY
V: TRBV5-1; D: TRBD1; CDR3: ASSRLMRDRVSGANVLT
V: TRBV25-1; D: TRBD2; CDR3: ASSDLCGRAYNEQF
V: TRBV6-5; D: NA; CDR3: ASSYGIAYEQY
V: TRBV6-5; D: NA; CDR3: ASSYIQGQGEQY
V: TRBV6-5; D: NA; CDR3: ASSPIINQDNEQF
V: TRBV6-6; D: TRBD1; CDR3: ASRGGNTEAF
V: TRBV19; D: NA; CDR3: ASSIATPGDNQPQH
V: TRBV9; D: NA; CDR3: ASSVVPSSYEQY
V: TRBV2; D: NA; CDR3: ASSEDQRAGYT
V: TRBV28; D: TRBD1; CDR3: ASNPVQGAQEKLF
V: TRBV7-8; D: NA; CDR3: ASSLASKGEQY
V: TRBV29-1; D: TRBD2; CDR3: SGGLARQETQY
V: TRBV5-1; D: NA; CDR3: ASSLVQAQETQY
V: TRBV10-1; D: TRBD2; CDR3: ASSSTSGGFQETQY
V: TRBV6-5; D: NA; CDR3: ASSLNEKLF
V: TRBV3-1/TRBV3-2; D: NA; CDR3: ASSQDTWGHPHDGYT
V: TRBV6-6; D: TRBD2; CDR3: ASSYSVGGLAGELF
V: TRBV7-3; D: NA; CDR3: ASSVQAGYYEQY
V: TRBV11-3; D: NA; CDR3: ASSPGAGMNTEAF